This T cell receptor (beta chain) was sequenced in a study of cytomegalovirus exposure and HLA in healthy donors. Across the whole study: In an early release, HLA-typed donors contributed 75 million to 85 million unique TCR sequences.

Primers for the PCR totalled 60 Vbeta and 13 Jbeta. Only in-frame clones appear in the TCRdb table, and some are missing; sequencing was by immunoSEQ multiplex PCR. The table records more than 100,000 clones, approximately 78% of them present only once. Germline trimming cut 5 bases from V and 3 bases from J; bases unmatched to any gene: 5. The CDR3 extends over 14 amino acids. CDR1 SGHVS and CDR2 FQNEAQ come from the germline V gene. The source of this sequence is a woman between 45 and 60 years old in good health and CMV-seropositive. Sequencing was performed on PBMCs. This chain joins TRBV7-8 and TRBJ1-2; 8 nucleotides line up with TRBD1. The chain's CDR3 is CASSETTGDYGYTF. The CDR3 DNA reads TGTGCCAGCAGCGAAACGACAGGGGACTATGGCTACACCTTC.